This TCR beta chain was retrieved from a study of early T cells in non-severe SARS-CoV-2 infection. Study background: Sequencing of bulk RNA from unsorted whole blood was done, without chain pairing. Study-level findings and limits: VDJdb matching favored anti-spike CD8 responses, missing private and CD4 specificities.

Individual cDNA molecules each received unique molecular identifiers attached to them. Each CDR3 protein gets one entry after TCRdb re-called the 5' RACE reads with MiXCR. The sample carries approximately 57,000 distinct CDR3 sequences, 12% recorded once. The CDR3 loop spans 13 amino acids. V was shortened by 5 bases and J by 3 bases, with 12 bases between the two germline ends. Germline values: CDR1 DFQATT, CDR2 SNEGSKA (reference sequence). This clonotype has a count of ten or more. Its antigen is currently unknown. This TCR was sampled from an adult who was a healthcare worker with PCR-confirmed SARS-CoV-2 infection or an uninfected control (not recorded which). This rearrangement joins TRBV20-1 to TRBJ2-3, with D perhaps matching TRBD1 (5 bases). Material: whole blood. CDR3 in DNA: TGCAGTGCTCGGGTTAGGGGAACAGATACGCAGTATTTT. Its protein product is CSARVRGTDTQYF.